These 26 T cell receptor beta chains originate from one sample sequenced in a study of vaccination and CD4 T cells after COVID-19. Treatment of the sample: roughly 10-day PBMC culture with coronavirus spike peptide pools or control peptides (ViraFEST assay). Their antigens remain unidentified. Scientists ran DNA taken from cultured CD4+ T cells through the Oncomine TCR Beta short-read assay for sequencing. TCRdb independently ran MiXCR on the PCR reads; one entry per CDR3 protein. The table includes about 17,000 distinct CDR3 sequences, about 60% detected once. Source material: CD4+ T cells from blood, cultured in vitro. All receptors come from a human donor who had recovered from COVID-19.

This clonotype has just a few counts. The gene calls are TRBV27 and TRBJ2-1; 7 bases align to TRBD1. With V trimmed by 3 bases and J by 9 bases, 17 bases remained unmatched. Germline V gene data show CDR1 as MNHEY and CDR2 as SMNVEV (reference sequence). The CDR3 totals 17 residues. The CDR3 sequence is CASSFLGRGGLSGEQFF. In DNA, the CDR3 is TGTGCCAGCAGTTTCCTGGGGAGAGGGGGCCTATCTGGTGAGCAGTTCTTC.

The chain links TRBV11-2 to TRBJ2-5; TRBD2 matches at 8 bases. J gave up 4 bases and V 6 bases, and 13 bases lay outside the gene matches. Germline-derived CDR1 and CDR2 are SGHAT and FQNNGV. The CDR3 length is 16 residues. CDR3 coding DNA: TGTGCCAGCAGGTCTGATACGGGAGGGAGTGTAGAGACCCAGTACTTC. As protein: CASRSDTGGSVETQYF.

The chain has TRBV28 and TRBJ2-2; TRBD1 aligns across 8 bases. CDR1 is MDHEN, CDR2 SYDVKM, per germline. The CDR3 extends over 14 amino acids. V shed 10 bases, J shed 5 bases, and the junction held 9 bases outside the gene matches. The CDR3: CATTTGAGTGELFF. The CDR3, as DNA: TGTGCCACCACGACAGGGGCGGGGACCGGGGAGCTGTTTTTT.

This chain joins TRBV20-1 and TRBJ1-1, with D uncertain. There are 12 residues in the CDR3. V was clipped by 6 bases and J by 1 base, with 9 bases between them. Germline V CDR1 and CDR2: DFQATT, SNEGSKA (reference sequence). This CDR3 reads CSAGRQNTEAFF. The CDR3, as DNA: TGCAGTGCAGGCAGGCAGAACACTGAAGCTTTCTTT.

In regard to this clonotype: One end of the junction does not line up with germline, which may come from a read error. The rearrangement joins TRBV12-3 or TRBV12-4 to TRBJ1-2; TRBD1 is a possible D gene (5 bases). The CDR3 runs 13 residues. Written as DNA, the CDR3 is TGTGCCAGCAGTTTCGGGGCCTCCTATGGCCACACCTTC. Its protein is CASSFGASYGHTF.

This clonotype has more than one count but fewer than ten. The genes are TRBV6-1 and TRBJ1-5, with 8 bases identical to TRBD1. The CDR3 spans 14 residues. V dropped 6 bases and J dropped 4; count of bases not matched to a gene: 5. The germline gives CDR1 MNHNS, CDR2 SASEGT. The CDR3 loop reads CASRDRELNQPQHF. The CDR3 DNA reads TGTGCCAGCAGGGACAGGGAGTTGAATCAGCCCCAGCATTTT.

This chain joins TRBV4-2 and TRBJ2-7; TRBD1 matches 10 bases. The germline CDR1 and CDR2 sequences are LGHNA and YNFKEQ. This CDR3 has 15 amino acids. V lost 4 bases and J lost 2; bases outside the gene matches: 5. This CDR3 is CASSLSGTGAYEQYF. For the CDR3, the DNA is TGTGCCAGCAGCCTCTCCGGGACAGGGGCCTACGAGCAGTACTTC.

A few counts support this clonotype. V and J are TRBV20-1 and TRBJ1-5; D might be TRBD1 (5 bases). CDR1 is DFQATT and CDR2 is SNEGSKA in the germline V gene (reference sequence). The length of the CDR3 is 15 residues. V was trimmed by 4 bases and J by 4 bases, leaving 17 bases between them. The DNA for the CDR3 is TGCAGTGCTACCTACCTCGGCAGGGTGAATCAGCCCCAGCATTTT. Amino acid sequence: CSATYLGRVNQPQHF.

This clonotype was seen a handful of times. The genes are TRBV7-9 and TRBJ1-5; unclear D gene. V was pared by 1 base and J by 2 bases, with 6 bases between. Germline V gene sequence: CDR1 SEHNR, CDR2 FQNEAQ (reference sequence). The CDR3 consists of 14 residues. Here the CDR3 DNA reads TGTGCCAGCAGCTTAGAATCAGGCAATCAGCCCCAGCATTTT. Its translation is CASSLESGNQPQHF.

The CDR3 DNA reads as TGTGCCAGCAGCTTCAGACCTCCGTACACCTTC. Translated: CASSFRPPYTF. This rearrangement joins TRBV5-8 to TRBJ1-2, with unresolved D. The CDR3 consists of 11 residues. In germline, CDR1 is SGHTS, CDR2 YDEGEE. V lost 2 bases and J lost 11, with 10 bases in between.

J is TRBJ1-6 and V is TRBV28; perhaps TRBD1 as D (5 bases). Germline lookup yields CDR1 MDHEN and CDR2 SYDVKM. This CDR3 is 15 amino acids long. Between the trimmed V and J ends, which lost 6 bases and 7 bases, there was a span of 16 bases. The CDR3 sequence: CASSFMGGDNSPLHF. The CDR3 bases are TGTGCCAGCAGCTTCATGGGGGGGGACAATTCACCCCTCCACTTT.

This clonotype was detected only once. The chain combines TRBV7-3 with TRBJ2-1; no firm D call. Between the trimmed V and J ends, which lost 3 bases and 5 bases, there was a span of 8 bases. Germline lookup yields CDR1 SGHTA and CDR2 FQGTGA. The CDR3 has 13 residues. CDR3 region: CASSFGKDNEQFF. CDR3 bases: TGTGCCAGCAGCTTTGGGAAGGACAATGAGCAGTTCTTC. The complete variable domain, with remaining parts taken from reference TRBV7-3 and TRBJ2-1, reads GAGVSQTPSNKVTEKGKYVELRCDPISGHTALYWYRQSLGQGPEFLIYFQGTGAADDSGLPNDRFFAVRPEGSVSTLKIQRTERGDSAVYLCASSFGKDNEQFFGPGTRLTVL.

Only a few counts were recorded for this clonotype. The J gene is TRBJ1-6, the V gene TRBV7-9; D is undetermined. CDR3 length: 12 residues. Per the germline V gene, CDR1 is SEHNR and CDR2 is FQNEAQ (reference sequence). V lost 1 base, J lost 9 bases, and 4 bases lay in between. CDR3 sequence (DNA): TGTGCCAGCAGCTTAGAAACTTCACCCCTCCACTTT. Translation gives CASSLETSPLHF.

This sequence joins TRBV15 and TRBJ2-1; D is possibly TRBD2 (6 bases). This CDR3 region has 14 residues. Per germline, CDR1 LNHNV and CDR2 YYDKDF (reference sequence). V gave up 2 bases and J gave up 10 bases, with 15 bases separating them. The CDR3 is CATSRTSSTGEQFF. The CDR3 DNA sequence: TGTGCCACCAGCAGAACTAGCTCGACGGGGGAGCAGTTCTTC.

This chain uses TRBV20-1 with TRBJ2-1; 9 bases map to TRBD2. Germline values: CDR1 DFQATT, CDR2 SNEGSKA (reference sequence). There are 12 residues in the CDR3. The CDR3 DNA reads TGCAGAGCGCTAGCGGGGAACAATGAGCAGTTCTTC. The encoded protein is CRALAGNNEQFF.

The chain combines TRBV24-1 with TRBJ1-2; D not certain. The V gene lost 3 bases and the J gene lost 5 bases, with 12 bases spanning the gap. Germline lookup yields CDR1 KGHDR and CDR2 SFDVKD. The CDR3 contains 14 residues. In DNA, the CDR3 is TGTGCCACCAGTGATCCTACGACGGATTATGGCTACACCTTC. Its translation is CATSDPTTDYGYTF.

V and J are TRBV3-1 and TRBJ1-6; D may be TRBD1 (5 bases). The CDR3 sequence is 14 residues long. The V end lost 7 bases, the J end lost 12 bases, and 19 bases lay between the germline ends. In germline, CDR1 is LGHDT, CDR2 YNNKEL (reference sequence). The CDR3 loop reads CASTAGWGDGPLHF. In nucleotides, the CDR3 is TGTGCCAGCACCGCAGGATGGGGGGACGGACCCCTCCACTTT.

The J gene is TRBJ1-2, the V gene TRBV6-1, with D perhaps matching TRBD1 (6 bases). Germline V CDR1 and CDR2: MNHNS, SASEGT. Trimming removed 6 bases from V and 4 bases from J, with 9 bases in between. This CDR3 comprises 12 residues. CDR3 nucleotides: TGTGCCAGCAGCGGACAGTCCTATGGCTACACCTTC. Amino acids: CASSGQSYGYTF.

This chain connects TRBV12-3 or TRBV12-4 to TRBJ2-1; TRBD2 agrees at 14 bases. This CDR3 contains 15 residues. The V segment lost 7 bases and the J segment 6 bases; nucleotides outside the gene matches: 5. As DNA, the CDR3 is TGTGCCAGCAAGCTGGGGACTAGCGGGGGCAATGAGCAGTTCTTC. Protein sequence: CASKLGTSGGNEQFF.

This clonotype was detected only a few times. This chain uses TRBV6-2 or TRBV6-3 with TRBJ2-5, with TRBD2 matching over 8 bases. Trimming cost V 7 bases and J 1 base; bases outside gene matches: 8. Germline lookup yields CDR1 MNHEY and CDR2 SVGEGT. The CDR3 loop spans 15 amino acids. CDR3 bases: TGTGCCAGCACAATCCTAGCGGGTCGCCAAGAGACCCAGTACTTC. Translating gives CASTILAGRQETQYF.

The sample holds one count of this clonotype. The chain has TRBV6-5 and TRBJ1-1; D uncertain. Between the trimmed V and J ends, which lost 2 bases and 2 bases, there was a span of 9 bases. The CDR3 totals 14 residues. Looked up from germline, CDR1 is MNHEY and CDR2 is SVGAGI. The CDR3 bases are TGTGCCAGCAGTTACCCCGGAGGTAACACTGAAGCTTTCTTT. This encodes CASSYPGGNTEAFF.

The J gene is TRBJ2-3, the V gene TRBV7-9; TRBD2 matches 11 bases. Germline values: CDR1 SEHNR, CDR2 FQNEAQ (reference sequence). The ends lost 1 base at V and 4 bases at J; junction bases unmatched: 4. The CDR3 consists of 16 residues. DNA for the CDR3: TGTGCCAGCAGCTTAGTACTAGCGGGAGAGGCAGATACGCAGTATTTT. It codes for CASSLVLAGEADTQYF.

The chain uses TRBV25-1 and TRBJ1-1, with D hard to call. Germline lookup yields CDR1 MGHDK and CDR2 SYGVNS. Trimming took off 3 bases at V and 1 base at J, with 9 bases between the two ends. This CDR3 has 14 residues. The CDR3, as DNA: TGTGCCAGCAGTGATCGCCAGCAGAACACTGAAGCTTTCTTT. Its protein product is CASSDRQQNTEAFF.

In its sample, this clonotype was seen a few times. The chain couples TRBV27 to TRBJ1-6; D is uncertain. This CDR3 contains 17 residues. CDR1 is MNHEY, CDR2 SMNVEV, per germline (reference sequence). The V and J ends lost 4 bases and 3 bases respectively, with 16 bases between them. The CDR3 sequence is CASSSIEGVGYNSPLHF. The CDR3, as DNA: TGTGCCAGCAGTTCCATCGAGGGAGTGGGCTATAATTCACCCCTCCACTTT.

V gene TRBV2 combines with J gene TRBJ1-1; the match to TRBD1 covers 7 bases. V was pared by 2 bases and J by 3 bases, with 3 bases of the junction left unmatched. Germline CDR1 and CDR2: SNHLY and FYNNEI. The CDR3 consists of 14 residues. CDR3 protein: CASSESRGDTEAFF. In nucleotides, the CDR3 is TGTGCCAGCAGTGAAAGCAGGGGGGACACTGAAGCTTTCTTT.

The V call is TRBV19, the J call TRBJ2-5, with D perhaps TRBD1 (7 bases). The CDR3 is made up of 14 amino acids. CDR1 and CDR2 (germline): LNHDA, SQIVND (reference sequence). Deletions cut 8 bases from V and 2 bases from J, with 15 bases between. This chain's CDR3 is CASAQGRMQETQYF. The CDR3 DNA sequence: TGTGCCAGTGCACAGGGGAGGATGCAAGAGACCCAGTACTTC.